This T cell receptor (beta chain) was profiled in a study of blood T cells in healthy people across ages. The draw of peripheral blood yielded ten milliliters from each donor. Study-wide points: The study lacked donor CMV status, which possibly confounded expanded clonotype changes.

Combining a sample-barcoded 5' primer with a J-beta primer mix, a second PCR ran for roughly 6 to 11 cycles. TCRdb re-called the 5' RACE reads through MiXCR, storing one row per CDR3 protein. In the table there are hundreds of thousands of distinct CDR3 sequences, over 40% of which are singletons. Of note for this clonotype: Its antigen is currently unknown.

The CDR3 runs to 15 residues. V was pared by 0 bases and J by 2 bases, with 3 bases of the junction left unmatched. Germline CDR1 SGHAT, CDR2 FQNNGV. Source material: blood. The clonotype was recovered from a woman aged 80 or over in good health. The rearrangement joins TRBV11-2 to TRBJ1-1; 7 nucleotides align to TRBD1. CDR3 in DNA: TGTGCCAGCAGCTTAGACTTAGGGGGCAACACTGAAGCTTTCTTT. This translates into CASSLDLGGNTEAFF.